The 20 T cell receptor beta chains reported below all come from one sample, sequenced in a study of T-cell memory formation after mild COVID-19. TCRdb processed the 5' RACE reads anew with MiXCR; each CDR3 protein has one entry. This sample has hundreds of thousands of distinct CDR3 sequences, with nearly 25% found just once. Sequences were obtained from PBMCs or a T cell subset sorted from them (not recorded which). These receptors all stem from an adult woman who had mild COVID-19 (a few samples of this study predate the infection). Cell type and time point are not known.

The rearrangement joins TRBV10-3 to TRBJ2-7, with 7 positions matching TRBD2. CDR1 is ENHRY, CDR2 SYGVKD, per germline. The CDR3 runs 12 residues. The J segment lost 3 bases and the V segment lost 8 bases, leaving 4 bases of the junction unmatched. CDR3 protein: CAIASGDYEQYF. The CDR3 DNA follows: TGTGCCATCGCTAGCGGAGACTACGAGCAGTACTTC.

This rearrangement joins TRBV5-1 to TRBJ1-2; 7 nucleotides align to TRBD1. This CDR3 has 13 residues. Losses at the gene ends were 3 bases for V and 4 bases for J; bases not matched to a gene: 3. In germline, CDR1 is SGHRS, CDR2 YFSETQ. CDR3 nucleotides: TGCGCCAGCAGCTCGGACAGGAGCTATGGCTACACCTTC. This translates into CASSSDRSYGYTF.

This clonotype was picked up many times. V gene TRBV20-1 combines with J gene TRBJ2-7; TRBD1 matches at 12 bases. The CDR3 totals 16 residues. Germline V CDR1 and CDR2: DFQATT, SNEGSKA (reference sequence). With V trimmed by 3 bases and J by 6 bases, 12 bases remained unmatched. This chain's CDR3 is CSASSPPGQGASEQYF. Written as DNA, the CDR3 is TGCAGTGCTAGTTCCCCCCCGGGACAGGGGGCATCCGAGCAGTACTTC.

This clonotype was detected only a few times. The CDR3 DNA follows: TGCAGCGTTGAAGTGACTAGGGCAGTCTCCGGGGAGCTGTTTTTT. Protein product: CSVEVTRAVSGELFF. The rearrangement uses TRBV29-1 and TRBJ2-2, with a weak D call TRBD2 (6 bases). Germline CDR1 SQVTM, CDR2 ANQGSEA. V was clipped by 1 base and J by 6 bases, with 15 bases between them. The CDR3 consists of 15 residues.

V gene TRBV7-2 combines with J gene TRBJ2-2; no clear D. V lost 5 bases and J lost 0, with 13 bases in between. Germline V gene data show CDR1 as SGHTA and CDR2 as FQGNSA. The CDR3 loop spans 16 amino acids. CDR3 residues: CASSRYAVTNTGELFF. The CDR3 nucleotides read TGTGCCAGCAGCAGATATGCGGTAACGAACACCGGGGAGCTGTTTTTT.

The chain couples TRBV13 to TRBJ2-5; D uncertain. The V end was cut by 6 bases, the J end by 5 bases, with 16 bases between. CDR1 and CDR2 (germline): PRHDT, FYEKMQ (reference sequence). The CDR3 is 14 residues long. The CDR3 loop is CASRNSGHLETQYF. The CDR3 coding sequence is TGTGCCAGCAGGAACAGTGGCCACCTGGAGACCCAGTACTTC.

In this sample, this clonotype turned up a few times. The V gene is TRBV7-8, the J gene TRBJ1-2; 8 bases map to TRBD1. The length of the CDR3 is 15 residues. Trimming took 5 bases from V and 2 from J; bases not matched to a gene: 7. The germline gives CDR1 SGHVS, CDR2 FQNEAQ. The CDR3, as DNA: TGTGCCAGCAGCACTAGGGACAGGTCGAACTATGGCTACACCTTC. Its protein is CASSTRDRSNYGYTF.

In this sample, this clonotype turned up once. The chain couples TRBV19 to TRBJ1-2; possible D gene TRBD1, 6 bases. Germline V CDR1 and CDR2: LNHDA, SQIVND (reference sequence). The ends were cut back, 5 bases at V and 7 bases at J, with 14 bases in the middle. The CDR3 contains 13 residues. For the CDR3, the DNA is TGTGCCAGTAGTGCGACGGGGGGGCCTGGCTACACCTTC. Its protein product is CASSATGGPGYTF.

The V and J genes are TRBV5-1 and TRBJ2-2; D unresolved. CDR1 is SGHRS and CDR2 is YFSETQ in the germline V gene. CDR3 length: 13 residues. V lost 5 bases to trimming and J lost 6 bases, with 11 bases between them. The CDR3 coding sequence is TGCGCCAGCAGGCCCCGGGTCCCCGGGGAGCTGTTTTTT. Amino acid sequence: CASRPRVPGELFF.

This chain uses TRBV12-3 or TRBV12-4 with TRBJ2-5; D might be TRBD1 or TRBD2, each matching 6 bases. Trimming shortened V by 4 bases and J by 5 bases, and 14 bases separated the two germline ends. The CDR3 length is 14 residues. CDR3 region: CASSSPRGAETQYF. CDR3 in DNA: TGTGCCAGCAGTTCCCCGAGGGGGGCGGAGACCCAGTACTTC.

The V call is TRBV11-2, the J call TRBJ2-1, with a tentative D call TRBD2 (6 bases). With 4 bases removed from V and 9 bases from J, the gap between germline ends came to 22 bases. The CDR3 runs 16 residues. Germline CDR1 SGHAT, CDR2 FQNNGV. CDR3 nucleotide sequence: TGTGCCAGCAGCTCAACCGCAGTCGACGGGGGACGTGAGCAGTTCTTC. It yields the protein CASSSTAVDGGREQFF.

This clonotype turned up a few times. The chain has TRBV5-6 and TRBJ2-1, with a weak D call TRBD2 (6 bases). Germline CDR1 reads SGHDT; CDR2 reads YYEEEE. The germline V and J ends were trimmed by 4 bases and 5 bases, with 13 bases remaining between them. The CDR3 is 14 residues long. DNA for the CDR3: TGTGCCAGCAGCCACGGAGGAGGGGACAATGAGCAGTTCTTC. Amino acids: CASSHGGGDNEQFF.

This clonotype was counted at least ten times. This rearrangement joins TRBV7-9 to TRBJ2-1; the D is unclear. Deletions cut 5 bases from V and 0 bases from J, with 8 bases between. The germline V gene has CDR1 SEHNR and CDR2 FQNEAQ (reference sequence). The CDR3 contains 14 residues. CDR3 loop: CASSLSSSYNEQFF. CDR3 DNA sequence: TGTGCCAGCAGCCTCTCGAGCTCCTACAATGAGCAGTTCTTC.

The chain joins TRBV3-1 to TRBJ2-1, with unresolved D. The CDR3 consists of 14 residues. Germline loops: CDR1 LGHDT, CDR2 YNNKEL (reference sequence). Trimming stripped 1 base from V and 5 bases from J, with 9 bases between. CDR3 nucleotides: TGTGCCAGCAGCCAAGGAAGTGTCAACAATGAGCAGTTCTTC. Translating it yields CASSQGSVNNEQFF.

DNA for the CDR3: TGTGCCAGCAGTCAAAAGGGGTGGAGGAACACCGGGGAGCTGTTTTTT. Translation gives CASSQKGWRNTGELFF. The chain is built from TRBV11-3 and TRBJ2-2; D may be TRBD1 (5 bases). Looked up from germline, CDR1 is SGHNT and CDR2 is YENEEA. The CDR3 extends over 16 amino acids. V was shortened by 6 bases and J by 1 base, with 15 bases between the two germline ends.

This clonotype occurred a few times. This rearrangement joins TRBV20-1 to TRBJ2-7, with D hard to call. V lost 1 base and J 6 bases, leaving 10 bases between the germline ends. CDR1 DFQATT and CDR2 SNEGSKA come from the germline V gene (reference sequence). The CDR3 length is 12 residues. The CDR3 nucleotides read TGCAGTGCTAGAGGGTCTGCGACCGAGCAGTACTTC. Its translation: CSARGSATEQYF.

This sequence joins TRBV7-9 and TRBJ2-5, with 15 bases identical to TRBD2. This CDR3 is 17 amino acids long. The germline CDR1 and CDR2 sequences are SEHNR and FQNEAQ (reference sequence). The trim removed 3 bases at V and 0 bases at J, leaving 2 bases unmatched. The CDR3, as DNA: TGTGCCAGCAGCTTGGGGACTAGCGGGGGGCACCAAGAGACCCAGTACTTC. The encoded protein is CASSLGTSGGHQETQYF.

The rearrangement joins TRBV27 to TRBJ1-4; 9 bases are shared with TRBD1. The V gene's germline CDR1 is MNHEY and CDR2 SMNVEV (reference sequence). The V and J ends lost 3 bases and 0 bases, in that order; junction bases with no gene match: 17. This CDR3 comprises 21 residues. The CDR3 region has the DNA TGTGCCAGCAGTTTCGGGTGGGACAGGGTCGGGGCGGATGCAACTAATGAAAAACTGTTTTTT. As protein: CASSFGWDRVGADATNEKLFF.

The chain is built from TRBV12-3 or TRBV12-4 and TRBJ2-1, with no clear D. The CDR3 contains 14 residues. Trimming shortened V by 6 bases and J by 2 bases, and 11 bases separated the two germline ends. The CDR3 reads CASSTDATYNEQFF. The CDR3 coding sequence is TGTGCCAGCAGCACCGACGCTACCTACAATGAGCAGTTCTTC.

Many counts were recorded for this clonotype. J is TRBJ2-2 and V is TRBV7-9; D is undetermined. Trimming took off 5 bases at V and 3 bases at J, with 4 bases between the two ends. CDR3 length equals 12 residues. Germline-derived CDR1 and CDR2 are SEHNR and FQNEAQ (reference sequence). This chain's CDR3 is CASSLYTGELFF. The CDR3 DNA follows: TGTGCCAGCAGCCTTTACACCGGGGAGCTGTTTTTT.